Below, 5 T cell receptor beta chains from the same sample are listed, as sequenced in a study of beta chain features in type 1 diabetes. These TCRs are of unknown antigen specificity. General study results and limits: Shorter TCRB CDR3s, moderately but significantly so, were found in Type 1 diabetes patients in all four CD4+ subsets.

The sequenced template was cDNA made from the entire isolated RNA. Measured with immunoSEQ multiplex PCR; TCRdb has only the in-frame clones, and not every one. This table has 500,000 to 800,000 clones, 12% appearing once. What was sequenced was naive CD4+ T cells from blood. The receptors stem from a man aged 25 to 45 with type 1 diabetes.

This clone has a handful of counts. The rearrangement links TRBV5-6 to TRBJ1-1; unclear D gene. Trimming pared 2 bases from V and 3 bases from J, leaving 5 bases between. CDR1 and CDR2 from the germline V gene are SGHDT and YYEEEE. This CDR3 region has 12 residues. CDR3 nucleotide sequence: TGTGCCAGCAGCTTCGGGGACACTGAAGCTTTCTTT. Translated, it gives CASSFGDTEAFF.

The chain carries TRBV2 and TRBJ2-1; 10 bases match TRBD2. In germline, CDR1 is SNHLY, CDR2 FYNNEI. Trimming at V came to 10 bases and at J to 7 bases, leaving 7 bases not matched to a gene. The CDR3 sequence is 13 residues long. CDR3 loop: CAITSGVGNEQFF. As DNA, the CDR3 is TGTGCCATTACTAGCGGGGTAGGAAATGAGCAGTTCTTC.

The chain joins TRBV2 to TRBJ1-2; tentative D call: TRBD1 (5 bases). Trimming took off 8 bases at V and 2 bases at J, with 12 bases between the two ends. Germline CDR1 reads SNHLY; CDR2 reads FYNNEI. The CDR3 is 13 residues long. CDR3 sequence reads: CASHEQENYGYTF. The CDR3 DNA reads as TGTGCCAGCCATGAACAGGAGAACTATGGCTACACCTTC.

This clone was counted a few times. The chain carries TRBV5-1 and TRBJ2-1, with no clear D. The germline gives CDR1 SGHRS, CDR2 YFSETQ. This CDR3 spans 15 amino acids. V was clipped by 4 bases and J by 0 bases, with 11 bases between them. CDR3 DNA sequence: TGCGCCAGCAGCGACCTGACGAGCTCCTACAATGAGCAGTTCTTC. Translating gives CASSDLTSSYNEQFF.

CDR3 in amino acids: CASSSGTLNTEAFF. DNA for the CDR3: TGTGCCAGCAGCTCAGGGACGCTCAACACTGAAGCTTTCTTT. V is TRBV7-3 and J is TRBJ1-1; possible D gene TRBD1, 5 bases. V lost 4 bases and J 2 bases, leaving 11 bases between the germline ends. The CDR3 is 14 amino acids. Germline CDR1 reads SGHTA; CDR2 reads FQGTGA.